This T cell receptor beta chain was recorded in a study of CD8 T cells in Susac syndrome. RNA in amounts of roughly 0.5 to 1 ug was reverse transcribed with random hexamers. Using its own MiXCR run on the immunoSEQ multiplex PCR reads, TCRdb lists one record per CDR3 protein. The table records over 100,000 distinct CDR3 sequences, under 96% of them present only once. The CDR3 has 13 amino acids. Trimming cost V 3 bases and J 3 bases, with 9 bases left between them. In germline, CDR1 is SGHAT, CDR2 FQNNGV. The chain combines TRBV11-2 with TRBJ2-7; D is unresolved. Input material: CD4+ T cells from PBMCs. The source is a human donor with Susac syndrome. As DNA, the CDR3 is TGTGCCAGCAGCTTCGACCGTCACTACGAGCAGTACTTC. Protein: CASSFDRHYEQYF.